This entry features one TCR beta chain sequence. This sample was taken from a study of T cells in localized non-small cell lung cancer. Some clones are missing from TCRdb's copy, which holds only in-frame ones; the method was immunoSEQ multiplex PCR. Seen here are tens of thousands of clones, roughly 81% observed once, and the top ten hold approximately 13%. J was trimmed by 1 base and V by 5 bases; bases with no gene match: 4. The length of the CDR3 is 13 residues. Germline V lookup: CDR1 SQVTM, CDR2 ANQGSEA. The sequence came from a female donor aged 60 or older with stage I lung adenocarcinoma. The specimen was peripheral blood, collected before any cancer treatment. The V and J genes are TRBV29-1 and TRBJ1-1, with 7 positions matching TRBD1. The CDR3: CSVIGTENTEAFF. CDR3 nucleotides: TGCAGCGTTATTGGGACAGAGAACACTGAAGCTTTCTTT.